Below, one T cell receptor (beta chain) is given with its context. What it binds is unknown. Primers for the PCR totalled 60 Vbeta and 13 Jbeta. Libraries were prepared by immunoSEQ multiplex PCR; TCRdb keeps only in-frame clonotypes and omits some of them. The sample gives some 150,000 clones, around 84% of which show up once; less than 2.5% is in the top ten. This specimen comes from a study of cytomegalovirus exposure and HLA in healthy donors. Overall study: Within the Caucasian-associated ancestry cluster were around four fifths of the approximately 400 genotyped donors.

General study findings and limits: Certain sequence variants were highly shared and formed a cluster, and this cluster was likely a sequencing artifact. Productive status was seen about 87% or about 30% of the time for most TCR beta V segments in an earlier analysis.

Germline lookup yields CDR1 MNHEY and CDR2 SVGAGI. This CDR3 is built from 16 residues. Trimming shortened V by 2 bases and J by 8 bases, and 16 bases separated the two germline ends. This chain links TRBV6-5 with TRBJ1-6, with a weak D call TRBD1 (6 bases). This receptor was identified in a woman aged 18-35 years in good health and CMV-seronegative. Input material: PBMCs. The chain's CDR3 is CASSYRTGRGHSPLHF. Written as DNA, the CDR3 is TGTGCCAGCAGTTACAGGACCGGCAGGGGACATTCACCCCTCCACTTT.